These 7 T cell receptor beta chains were sequenced from one sample in a study of radiotherapy plus CTLA-4 blockade in lung cancer. TCRdb keeps only in-frame clones here, not all; method: immunoSEQ multiplex PCR. In the table there are about 98,000 clones, approximately 78% of which are singletons. The input for sequencing was peripheral blood, taken from a patient treated with radiotherapy plus ipilimumab. The receptors were sampled from a human donor with non-small cell lung cancer who had a partial response to radiotherapy plus ipilimumab.

This sequence joins TRBV9 and TRBJ2-1; D is unresolved. V was trimmed by 4 bases and J by 9 bases, leaving 20 bases between them. Germline V gene sequence: CDR1 SGDLS, CDR2 YYNGEE. The CDR3 runs to 15 residues. In DNA, the CDR3 is TGTGCCAGCAGCTTAGCCTCCACCGAAGCCGGTGAGCAGTTCTTC. It is translated as CASSLASTEAGEQFF.

The chain has TRBV6-1 and TRBJ2-7; possibly TRBD2 for D (6 bases). The CDR3 sequence is 15 residues long. V was cut by 7 bases and J by 3 bases, with 19 bases left in between. Germline V gene data show CDR1 as MNHNS and CDR2 as SASEGT. In DNA form, the CDR3 reads TGTGCCAGCACCGAAGGGGAGGCCGCTCTCTACGAGCAGTACTTC. Translation: CASTEGEAALYEQYF.

The CDR3 DNA sequence: TGTGCCTGGATGGGGACAGTTTCCTACGAGCAGTACTTC. The encoded protein is CAWMGTVSYEQYF. This chain uses TRBV30 with TRBJ2-7; TRBD1 matches at 7 bases. The CDR3 loop spans 13 amino acids. After removal of 4 bases from V and 1 base from J, the junction contained 4 bases not matched to a gene. Germline V gene sequence: CDR1 GTSNPN, CDR2 SVGIG (reference sequence).

A single count supports this clone. The J gene is TRBJ1-5, the V gene TRBV6-1; D is unresolved. Germline loops: CDR1 MNHNS, CDR2 SASEGT. The CDR3 spans 14 residues. V lost 5 bases to trimming and J lost 4 bases, with 12 bases between them. The chain's CDR3 is CASSHRQANQPQHF. CDR3 sequence (DNA): TGTGCCAGCAGTCATCGCCAGGCTAATCAGCCCCAGCATTTT.

This clone was seen a handful of times. For the CDR3, the DNA is TGTGCCAGCATGACCCCCGCAGGGGCCGGCGAGACCCAGTACTTC. The encoded protein is CASMTPAGAGETQYF. The gene calls are TRBV28 and TRBJ2-5; D possibly corresponds to TRBD1 (6 bases). The V end was cut by 7 bases, the J end by 5 bases, with 20 bases between. CDR1 is MDHEN and CDR2 is SYDVKM in the germline V gene. This CDR3 comprises 15 residues.

This chain connects TRBV28 to TRBJ2-7, with D possibly being TRBD2 (5 bases). The CDR3 has 15 amino acids. CDR1 is MDHEN and CDR2 is SYDVKM in the germline V gene. V lost 6 bases to trimming and J lost 1 base, with 16 bases between them. The CDR3 spells CASSLLRALSYEQYF. The DNA of the CDR3 is TGTGCCAGCAGCCTGTTGAGGGCCTTATCCTACGAGCAGTACTTC.

The table lists this clone with a few counts. The chain joins TRBV5-6 to TRBJ2-7; D is possibly TRBD1 (6 bases). The V and J ends lost 4 bases and 2 bases respectively, with 10 bases between them. CDR1 SGHDT and CDR2 YYEEEE come from the germline V gene. The CDR3 consists of 13 residues. The CDR3 protein is CASSHRDTYEQYF. In nucleotides, the CDR3 is TGTGCCAGCAGCCACAGGGATACCTACGAGCAGTACTTC. Variable domain in full (rest from reference TRBV5-6 and TRBJ2-7): DAGVTQSPTHLIKTRGQQVTLRCSPKSGHDTVSWYQQALGQGPQFIFQYYEEEERQRGNFPDRFSGHQFPNYSSELNVNALLLGDSALYLCASSHRDTYEQYFGPGTRLTVT.